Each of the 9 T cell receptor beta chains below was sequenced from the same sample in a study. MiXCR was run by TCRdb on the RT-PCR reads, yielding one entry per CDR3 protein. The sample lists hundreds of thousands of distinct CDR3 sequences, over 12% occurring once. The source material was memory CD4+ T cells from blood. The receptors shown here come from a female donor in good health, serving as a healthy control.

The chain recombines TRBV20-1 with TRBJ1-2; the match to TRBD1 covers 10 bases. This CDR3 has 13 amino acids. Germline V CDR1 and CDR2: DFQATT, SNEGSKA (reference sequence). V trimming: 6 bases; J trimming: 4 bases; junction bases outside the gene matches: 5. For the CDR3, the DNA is TGCAGTGCCTTGACAGGGGGCAGCTATGGCTACACCTTC. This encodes CSALTGGSYGYTF.

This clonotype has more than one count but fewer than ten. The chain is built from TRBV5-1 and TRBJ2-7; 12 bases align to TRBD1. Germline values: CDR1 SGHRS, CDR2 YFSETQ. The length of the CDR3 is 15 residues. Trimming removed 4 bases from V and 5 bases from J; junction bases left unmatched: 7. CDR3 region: CASSQGQGAGHEQYF. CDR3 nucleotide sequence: TGCGCCAGCAGCCAGGGACAGGGGGCAGGCCACGAGCAGTACTTC.

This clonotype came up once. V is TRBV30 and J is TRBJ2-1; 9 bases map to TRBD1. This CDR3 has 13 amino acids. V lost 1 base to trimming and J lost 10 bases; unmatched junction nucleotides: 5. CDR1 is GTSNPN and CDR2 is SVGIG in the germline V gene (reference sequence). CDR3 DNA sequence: TGTGCCTGGAGTGAAGACAGGGGGTTGGAGCAGTTCTTC. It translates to CAWSEDRGLEQFF.

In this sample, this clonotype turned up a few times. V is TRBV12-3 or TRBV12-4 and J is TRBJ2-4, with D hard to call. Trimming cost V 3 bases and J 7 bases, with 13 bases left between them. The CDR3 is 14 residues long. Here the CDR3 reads CASSLVTRGNIQYF. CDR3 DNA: TGTGCCAGCAGTTTGGTCACCCGTGGGAACATTCAGTACTTC.

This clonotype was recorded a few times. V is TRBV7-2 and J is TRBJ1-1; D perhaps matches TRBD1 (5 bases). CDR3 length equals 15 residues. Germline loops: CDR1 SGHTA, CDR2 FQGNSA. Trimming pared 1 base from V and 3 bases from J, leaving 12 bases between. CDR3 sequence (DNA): TGTGCCAGCAGCTTAGAAGGGATGGGGGACACTGAAGCTTTCTTT. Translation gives CASSLEGMGDTEAFF.

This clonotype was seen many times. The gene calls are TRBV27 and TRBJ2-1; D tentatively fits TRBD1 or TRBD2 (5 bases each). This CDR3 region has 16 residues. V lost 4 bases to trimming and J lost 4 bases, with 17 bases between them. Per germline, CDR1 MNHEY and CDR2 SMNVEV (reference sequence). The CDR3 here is CASSSIRDHPYNEQFF. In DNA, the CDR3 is TGTGCCAGCAGTTCGATTCGGGACCACCCTTACAATGAGCAGTTCTTC.

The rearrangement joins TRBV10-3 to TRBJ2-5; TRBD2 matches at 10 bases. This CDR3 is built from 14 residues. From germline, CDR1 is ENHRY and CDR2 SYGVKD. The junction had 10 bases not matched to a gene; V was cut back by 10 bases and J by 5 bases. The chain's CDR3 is CATGAGGDLETQYF. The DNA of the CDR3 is TGTGCCACCGGAGCGGGAGGGGATCTCGAGACCCAGTACTTC.

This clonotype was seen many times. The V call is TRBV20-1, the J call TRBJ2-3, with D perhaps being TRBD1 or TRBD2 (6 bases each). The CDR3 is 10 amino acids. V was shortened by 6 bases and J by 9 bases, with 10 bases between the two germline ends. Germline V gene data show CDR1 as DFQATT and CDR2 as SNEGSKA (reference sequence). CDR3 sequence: CSALGGTQYF. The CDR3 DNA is TGCAGTGCCCTCGGGGGCACGCAGTATTTT.

This CDR3 reads CASSQGTGGRQPQHF. The CDR3 nucleotides are TGTGCCAGCAGTCAAGGGACAGGGGGAAGGCAGCCCCAGCATTTT. V and J are TRBV6-5 and TRBJ1-5; TRBD1 aligns across 11 bases. The CDR3 totals 15 residues. The junction had 7 bases not matched to a gene; V was cut back by 5 bases and J by 7 bases. Germline V gene lookup returns CDR1 MNHEY and CDR2 SVGAGI.